The next 8 T cell receptor beta chains were all read from a single sample in a study of cytomegalovirus exposure and HLA in healthy donors (TCRdb year 2017). Library creation used the immunoSEQ multiplex PCR assay. The multiplex PCR relied on a mix of 60 forward primers for TCR Vbeta segments and 13 reverse primers for TCR Jbeta segments. Entries here come from immuneACCESS through TCRdb and include only in-frame sequences with V and J called. Some clones fail to appear in such tables; in the studies checked, an unresolved V gene covers under half of the shortfall, and the cause of the remainder is unknown. This sample gives about 120,000 clones in total; approximately 83% of them show up just once. In total, the top ten clones hold around 1.9% of the sample. Sequencing was carried out using PBMCs. These receptors were obtained from a man between 40 and 49 years old in good health and CMV-seronegative.

The chain's CDR3 is CASRPEATGNYGYTF. The CDR3 DNA is TGTGCCAGCAGACCCGAAGCGACAGGGAACTATGGCTACACCTTC. The chain has TRBV5-4 and TRBJ1-2; 7 nucleotides match TRBD1. The V and J ends lost 5 bases and 2 bases, in that order; junction bases with no gene match: 9. Per germline, CDR1 SGHNT and CDR2 YYREEE (reference sequence). The CDR3 has 15 residues.

This clone was seen more than once but under ten times. The chain combines TRBV28 with TRBJ2-7, with 7 bases fitting TRBD1. The CDR3 has 15 amino acids. Germline-derived CDR1 and CDR2 are MDHEN and SYDVKM. After removal of 6 bases from V and 0 bases from J, the junction contained 8 bases not matched to a gene. The CDR3 nucleotides are TGTGCCAGCAGGTCCAGTTGGGACAGCTCCTACGAGCAGTACTTC. Translation gives CASRSSWDSSYEQYF. The full variable domain, completed using reference TRBV28 and TRBJ2-7, is DVKVTQSSRYLVKRTGEKVFLECVQDMDHENMFWYRQDPGLGLRLIYFSYDVKMKEKGDIPEGYSVSREKKERFSLILESASTNQTSMYLCASRSSWDSSYEQYFGPGTRLTVT.

The chain is built from TRBV4-2 and TRBJ2-1, with unresolved D. V was cut by 0 bases and J by 7 bases, with 13 bases left in between. The germline V gene encodes CDR1 LGHNA and CDR2 YNFKEQ. The CDR3 runs to 15 residues. CDR3 in DNA: TGTGCCAGCAGCCAAGAACTTAACGGTGAAAATGAGCAGTTCTTC. It yields the protein CASSQELNGENEQFF.

Concerning this clone itself: Its ends do not fully match the called genes, so a read error is possible. This chain connects TRBV29-1 to TRBJ2-1; 9 bases align to TRBD1. The CDR3 totals 16 residues. CDR1 and CDR2 (germline): SQVTM, ANQGSEA. CDR3 DNA sequence: TGCAGCGTTGAGGACTCGGGACAGGGTTCCTGCAATGAGCAGTTCTTC. Protein: CSVEDSGQGSCNEQFF.

The rearrangement joins TRBV27 to TRBJ1-5; tentative D call: TRBD1 (5 bases). The V and J ends lost 6 bases and 0 bases respectively, with 12 bases between them. Germline-derived CDR1 and CDR2 are MNHEY and SMNVEV (reference sequence). CDR3 length: 15 residues. The CDR3 DNA is TGTGCCAGCAGCACCCTAGGGGCTAGCAATCAGCCCCAGCATTTT. It translates to CASSTLGASNQPQHF.

This sequence joins TRBV28 and TRBJ1-4, with 9 bases identical to TRBD1. Per germline, CDR1 MDHEN and CDR2 SYDVKM. With V trimmed by 4 bases and J by 9 bases, 12 bases remained unmatched. The CDR3 spans 16 residues. The CDR3 sequence: CASSWRPGQGLKKLFF. The CDR3 DNA reads TGTGCCAGCAGTTGGAGGCCGGGACAGGGTTTGAAAAAACTGTTTTTT.

In DNA form, the CDR3 reads TGTGCCAGCACCACCAGGATGGAAGCTTTCTTT. This codes for CASTTRMEAFF. V is TRBV28 and J is TRBJ1-1; no clear D gene. CDR1 is MDHEN, CDR2 SYDVKM, per germline. V was clipped by 7 bases and J by 8 bases, with 11 bases between them. The CDR3 sequence is 11 residues long. The whole variable domain, filled in from reference TRBV28 and TRBJ1-1, reads DVKVTQSSRYLVKRTGEKVFLECVQDMDHENMFWYRQDPGLGLRLIYFSYDVKMKEKGDIPEGYSVSREKKERFSLILESASTNQTSMYLCASTTRMEAFFGQGTRLTVV.

J is TRBJ2-5 and V is TRBV5-1; TRBD1 might be the D (5 bases). The CDR3 is made up of 14 amino acids. V was shortened by 0 bases and J by 4 bases, with 10 bases between the two germline ends. In germline, CDR1 is SGHRS, CDR2 YFSETQ. The CDR3 DNA sequence: TGCGCCAGCAGCTTGGGATGGGGCGGAGAGACCCAGTACTTC. This encodes CASSLGWGGETQYF.